This T cell receptor beta chain was captured by sequencing in a study of blood T cell repertoires in COVID-19. On the study more broadly: Acute and convalescent COVID-19 specimens originated in the United States, Italy and Spain.

V dropped 6 bases and J dropped 2 bases, with 10 bases sitting between them. This CDR3 has 13 amino acids. CDR1 and CDR2 (germline): MNHEY, SVGAGI. Per the authors' pipeline: Nucleated cell counts were estimated from reference gene primer amplification. Generated by immunoSEQ multiplex PCR, the TCRdb table keeps only in-frame clones and is missing some. V and J calls and clone size are given by that table; D and trimming were obtained from the DNA. The sample yields 110,000 to 150,000 clones, approximately 84% seen once. The chain employs TRBV6-5 and TRBJ1-1; tentative D call: TRBD1 (5 bases). The TCR comes from a woman younger than 35 who had been exposed to COVID-19. Specimen: PBMCs or T cells enriched from blood (not recorded which). Here the CDR3 DNA reads TGTGCCAGCAGATTCCAGGGTAACACTGAAGCTTTCTTT. This gives the protein CASRFQGNTEAFF.